These 11 T cell receptor beta chains were all obtained from the same sample, sequenced in a study of PD-1 blockade in classical Hodgkin lymphoma (dated by TCRdb to between 2020 and 2021). Library preparation employed the immunoSEQ multiplex PCR assay. This is the immuneACCESS table as TCRdb keeps it, with only in-frame sequences that have V and J called. A part of the clones is gone; compared with another copy, unresolved V genes explain less than half, and the rest is unexplained. The sample records fewer than 20,000 clones, about 71% of which are singletons. The top ten constitute approximately 7.8% of the sample. The time point tag for this specimen amounts to: cycle 4 day 1 (C4D1), after 5 to 7 weeks of nivolumab. Every trial patient had relapsed following autologous stem cell transplantation, and prior brentuximab vedotin exposure was what differed among cohorts A, B and C. The sequencing used peripheral blood mononuclear cells (PBMCs), collected before the fourth cycle of nivolumab. Source of these receptors: a human donor with classical Hodgkin lymphoma.

The genes are TRBV11-1 and TRBJ1-2; 7 bases are shared with TRBD1. The V gene end was trimmed by 5 bases and the J gene end by 0 bases; junction bases not matched to a gene: 6. Germline V gene sequence: CDR1 SGHAT, CDR2 FQDESV (reference sequence). This CDR3 contains 15 residues. This CDR3 reads CASSRRQGANYGYTF. As DNA, the CDR3 is TGTGCCAGCAGCCGAAGACAGGGAGCTAACTATGGCTACACCTTC.

V gene TRBV19 combines with J gene TRBJ2-1; 10 positions match TRBD2. The CDR3 is 16 residues long. Germline V gene data show CDR1 as LNHDA and CDR2 as SQIVND (reference sequence). V trimming: 4 bases; J trimming: 7 bases; junction bases outside the gene matches: 10. CDR3 in DNA: TGTGCCAGTAGTACAATAGCGGGAGGATGGGTAAATGAGCAGTTCTTC. Its translation: CASSTIAGGWVNEQFF.

This clone was observed a handful of times. One end of the junction fails to match germline, which may point to a read error. This rearrangement joins TRBV7-7 to TRBJ2-3; D unresolved. Germline CDR1 reads SSHAT; CDR2 reads FNYEAQ (reference sequence). The CDR3 has 13 residues. The CDR3 loop is CASSLAPTDTQYF. Written as DNA, the CDR3 is TGTGCTAGCAGCTTAGCCCCCACAGATACGCAGTATTTT.

This chain links TRBV5-5 with TRBJ2-6; TRBD2 might be the D (6 bases). The CDR3 runs 15 residues. Germline CDR1 is SGHKS and CDR2 is YYEKEE (reference sequence). V lost 2 bases and J 3 bases, leaving 9 bases between the germline ends. The CDR3 nucleotides read TGTGCCAGCAGCTTCCAGGGAGGTGGGGCCAACGTCCTGACTTTC. Translation gives CASSFQGGGANVLTF. Using reference TRBV5-5 and TRBJ2-6 for the parts outside the CDR3, the full variable domain is DAGVTQSPTHLIKTRGQQVTLRCSPISGHKSVSWYQQVLGQGPQFIFQYYEKEERGRGNFPDRFSARQFPNYSSELNVNALLLGDSALYLCASSFQGGGANVLTFGAGSRLTVL.

The chain combines TRBV5-1 with TRBJ1-2, with 7 positions matching TRBD1. The CDR3 extends over 13 amino acids. The trim removed 3 bases at V and 7 bases at J, leaving 6 bases unmatched. Germline assignment: CDR1 SGHRS and CDR2 YFSETQ. The CDR3, as DNA: TGCGCCAGCAGCTCCGGACAGGTCGGTGGCTACACCTTC. Encoded protein: CASSSGQVGGYTF. Complete variable domain (other parts from reference TRBV5-1 and TRBJ1-2): KAGVTQTPRYLIKTRGQQVTLSCSPISGHRSVSWYQQTPGQGLQFLFEYFSETQRNKGNFPGRFSGRQFSNSRSEMNVSTLELGDSALYLCASSSGQVGGYTFGSGTRLTVV.

The chain combines TRBV5-1 with TRBJ2-2; D is unclear. The CDR3 spans 13 residues. The V gene lost 2 bases and the J gene lost 10 bases, with 12 bases spanning the gap. CDR1 and CDR2 (germline): SGHRS, YFSETQ. The CDR3 DNA reads TGCGCCAGCAGCTTTCCGGACGACGTGGAGCTGTTTTTT. Protein product: CASSFPDDVELFF.

The chain is built from TRBV6-5 and TRBJ2-7, with 8 bases that match TRBD2. Germline V gives CDR1 MNHEY, CDR2 SVGAGI. Losses at the gene ends were 5 bases for V and 2 bases for J; bases not matched to a gene: 5. The CDR3 totals 14 residues. CDR3 sequence: CASSQPGLAYEQYF. Here the CDR3 DNA reads TGTGCCAGCAGTCAACCGGGACTAGCCTACGAGCAGTACTTC.

V usage is TRBV15 and J usage is TRBJ2-3, with TRBD2 matching over 9 bases. V trimming: 3 bases; J trimming: 1 base; junction bases outside the gene matches: 8. CDR3 length: 17 residues. The germline V gene encodes CDR1 LNHNV and CDR2 YYDKDF (reference sequence). The CDR3 region is CATSRNYLAGGTDTQYF. The DNA of the CDR3 is TGTGCCACCAGCAGGAACTACTTAGCGGGAGGCACAGATACGCAGTATTTT.

CDR3 amino acids: CASSFGGDEQYF. The CDR3, as DNA: TGTGCCAGCAGTTTCGGAGGGGACGAGCAGTACTTC. The chain uses TRBV28 and TRBJ2-7; D possibly corresponds to TRBD2 (6 bases). The CDR3 is made up of 12 amino acids. The germline CDR1 and CDR2 sequences are MDHEN and SYDVKM. Trimming cost V 3 bases and J 5 bases, with 8 bases left between them. The whole variable domain, filled in from reference TRBV28 and TRBJ2-7, reads DVKVTQSSRYLVKRTGEKVFLECVQDMDHENMFWYRQDPGLGLRLIYFSYDVKMKEKGDIPEGYSVSREKKERFSLILESASTNQTSMYLCASSFGGDEQYFGPGTRLTVT.

The V gene is TRBV2, the J gene TRBJ2-1; the match to TRBD1 covers 9 bases. The CDR3 has 18 residues. V dropped 4 bases and J dropped 7; count of bases not matched to a gene: 17. Germline CDR1 reads SNHLY; CDR2 reads FYNNEI. The CDR3 protein is CASSARGTGTPRWNEQFF. CDR3 in DNA: TGTGCCAGCAGTGCAAGGGGGACAGGGACCCCGCGGTGGAATGAGCAGTTCTTC.

This clone appeared once. The chain is built from TRBV8-2 and TRBJ2-6; the D call of TRBD1 is as the table states it, not checked on the DNA. TRBV8-2 is a known pseudogene. CDR3 length: 15 amino acids. The DNA of the CDR3 is TGTGGCATACCGATAACACAAAGTCGGGCCAACGTCCTGACTTTC. Its translation is CGIPITQSRANVLTF.